This TCR beta chain was identified in a study of T cells in Graves' hyperthyroidism and ophthalmopathy. This CDR3 has 15 residues. The V end lost 4 bases, the J end lost 1 base, and 16 bases lay between the germline ends. CDR1 and CDR2 (germline): GTSNPN, SVGIG (reference sequence). Template material for amplifying TCR beta CDR3 regions consisted of RNA transcripts. The HTBI primer set served for first-round RT-PCR of the TCR CDR3. Each CDR3 protein gets one entry after TCRdb re-called the multiplex PCR reads with MiXCR. The sample has approximately 400,000 distinct CDR3 sequences; just under 15% are singletons.

The TCR was taken from a woman between 25 and 40 years old with Graves' hyperthyroidism. Sequenced: blood. The chain couples TRBV30 to TRBJ2-5; unclear D gene. CDR3 sequence reads: CAWTHSTWVQETQYF. CDR3 sequence (DNA): TGTGCCTGGACCCACTCAACTTGGGTCCAAGAGACCCAGTACTTC.